Each of the 20 T cell receptor beta chains below was sequenced from the same sample in a study of human T cells and chemical hapten exposure. The time point: patch test 2, 6 weeks after DPC sensitization. As for treatment: therapeutic diphenylcyclopropenone sensitization with weekly scalp DPC. TCRdb ran MiXCR on the RACE reads and lists one entry per CDR3 protein. The top ten clones hold 1.4% of a sample with 110,000 to 150,000 distinct CDR3 sequences, roughly 10% of them seen once. Material: whole blood, obtained in connection with sensitization to the hapten diphenylcyclopropenone (DPC). The origin of the receptors is a woman between 50 and 59 years old with alopecia areata. Some clones in this sample may be carry-over from other donors' samples.

This chain uses TRBV12-5 with TRBJ2-6; the D is unclear. The CDR3 loop spans 15 amino acids. V shed 2 bases and J shed 0 bases, with 5 bases lying between them. CDR1 is LGHNT, CDR2 FRNRAP, per germline. The CDR3: CASGLLGSGANVLTF. The CDR3 nucleotides are TGTGCTAGTGGTTTGCTCGGCTCTGGGGCCAACGTCCTGACTTTC.

The sample holds a few counts of this clonotype. This sequence joins TRBV11-2 and TRBJ2-3; D gene uncertain. Trimming pared 5 bases from V and 2 bases from J, leaving 11 bases between. Germline V gene lookup returns CDR1 SGHAT and CDR2 FQNNGV. CDR3 size: 14 residues. CDR3 loop: CASSPHLSTDTQYF. The CDR3 DNA follows: TGTGCCAGCAGCCCCCACTTGTCCACAGATACGCAGTATTTT.

This chain links TRBV14 with TRBJ2-1, with D uncertain. Between the trimmed V and J ends, which lost 5 bases and 0 bases, there was a span of 11 bases. Germline V gene sequence: CDR1 SGHDN, CDR2 FVKESK. The CDR3 spans 15 residues. CDR3 loop: CASSTWTSSYNEQFF. The CDR3 coding sequence is TGTGCCAGCAGCACCTGGACGAGCTCCTACAATGAGCAGTTCTTC.

This clonotype was counted between two and nine times. This chain joins TRBV20-1 and TRBJ2-1, with 7 bases that match TRBD1. The length of the CDR3 is 14 residues. V was pared by 2 bases and J by 4 bases, with 5 bases of the junction left unmatched. Germline values: CDR1 DFQATT, CDR2 SNEGSKA (reference sequence). The CDR3: CSARIAGGYNEQFF. CDR3 coding DNA: TGCAGTGCTAGAATCGCAGGGGGATACAATGAGCAGTTCTTC.

A few counts support this clonotype. V usage is TRBV29-1 and J usage is TRBJ2-1; 8 bases fit TRBD2. After removal of 7 bases from V and 6 bases from J, the junction contained 11 bases not matched to a gene. The germline gives CDR1 SQVTM, CDR2 ANQGSEA. This CDR3 comprises 14 residues. The CDR3 DNA reads TGCAGCGCCATACAGCGGGAGTTTAGCAATGAGCAGTTCTTC. Protein sequence: CSAIQREFSNEQFF.

The chain links TRBV2 to TRBJ1-6, with D hard to call. This CDR3 has 13 amino acids. The germline V gene has CDR1 SNHLY and CDR2 FYNNEI. Trimming removed 5 bases at V and 8 bases at J, with 10 bases between. The CDR3 is CASSLALDSPLHF. Written as DNA, the CDR3 is TGTGCCAGCAGTCTGGCTTTGGATTCACCCCTCCACTTT.

In this sample, this clonotype turned up many times. The chain links TRBV6-1 to TRBJ2-7; 14 bases map to TRBD2. CDR1 and CDR2 (germline): MNHNS, SASEGT. Trimming removed 8 bases from V and 1 base from J; junction bases left unmatched: 4. The CDR3 length is 15 residues. The CDR3 protein is CASGTSGSFSYEQYF. The CDR3, as DNA: TGTGCCAGCGGGACTAGCGGGAGCTTTTCCTACGAGCAGTACTTC.

The chain couples TRBV29-1 to TRBJ1-1; D is possibly TRBD1 (6 bases). CDR1 and CDR2 from the germline V gene are SQVTM and ANQGSEA. Trimming stripped 4 bases from V and 4 bases from J, with 16 bases between. The CDR3 totals 14 residues. CDR3 sequence: CSVGARGYFTEAFF. CDR3 nucleotides: TGCAGCGTTGGGGCCAGGGGATATTTCACTGAAGCTTTCTTT. The complete variable domain, with remaining parts taken from reference TRBV29-1 and TRBJ1-1, reads SAVISQKPSRDICQRGTSLTIQCQVDSQVTMMFWYRQQPGQSLTLIATANQGSEATYESGFVIDKFPISRPNLTFSTLTVSNMSPEDSSIYLCSVGARGYFTEAFFGQGTRLTVV.

This clonotype has at least ten counts. V gene TRBV2 combines with J gene TRBJ2-1; a possible D gene is TRBD2 (5 bases). The length of the CDR3 is 13 residues. V dropped 8 bases and J dropped 7 bases, with 15 bases sitting between them. Germline CDR1 and CDR2: SNHLY and FYNNEI. The CDR3 DNA follows: TGTGCCAGCTGTCGAGAACAGCGGAATGAGCAGTTCTTC. Its translation: CASCREQRNEQFF.

This clonotype was seen a few times. This chain links TRBV10-3 with TRBJ2-7; perhaps TRBD1 as D (6 bases). Germline CDR1 and CDR2: ENHRY and SYGVKD. This CDR3 contains 15 residues. V lost 6 bases, J lost 5 bases, and 20 bases lay in between. The DNA for the CDR3 is TGTGCCATCAGGGAAACCGGGACACCGGGCCACGAGCAGTACTTC. Its protein product is CAIRETGTPGHEQYF.

The chain links TRBV20-1 to TRBJ2-1; maybe TRBD1 (5 bases). Deletions cut 5 bases from V and 1 base from J, with 9 bases between. Germline V lookup: CDR1 DFQATT, CDR2 SNEGSKA (reference sequence). The CDR3 extends over 13 amino acids. The CDR3 protein is CSAGAASYNEQFF. CDR3 coding DNA: TGCAGTGCTGGGGCAGCTTCCTACAATGAGCAGTTCTTC.

This clonotype was detected only a few times. The chain combines TRBV7-3 with TRBJ1-2; 10 bases are shared with TRBD1. This CDR3 comprises 15 residues. The ends lost 5 bases at V and 8 bases at J; junction bases unmatched: 11. Germline lookup yields CDR1 SGHTA and CDR2 FQGTGA. As DNA, the CDR3 is TGTGCCAGCAGCCCCGCGGACAGGGGGTTCGGCGGCTACACCTTC. Its protein is CASSPADRGFGGYTF.

This clonotype has a handful of counts. V and J are TRBV7-2 and TRBJ2-3; 12 bases align to TRBD2. The junction had 10 bases not matched to a gene; V was cut back by 7 bases and J by 5 bases. The CDR3 covers 16 residues. The germline V gene encodes CDR1 SGHTA and CDR2 FQGNSA. CDR3 DNA sequence: TGTGCCAGCACCAGGAGACTAGCGGGAGTTAGAGATACGCAGTATTTT. It specifies CASTRRLAGVRDTQYF. The variable domain in full, with the rest retrieved from reference TRBV7-2 and TRBJ2-3, is GAGVSQSPSNKVTEKGKDVELRCDPISGHTALYWYRQSLGQGLEFLIYFQGNSAPDKSGLPSDRFSAERTGGSVSTLTIQRTQQEDSAVYLCASTRRLAGVRDTQYFGPGTRLTVL.

The chain combines TRBV14 with TRBJ2-1; D remains ambiguous. Deletions cut 3 bases from V and 13 bases from J, with 13 bases between. Germline CDR1 is SGHDN and CDR2 is FVKESK. The CDR3 has 12 amino acids. CDR3 sequence (DNA): TGTGCCAGCAGCCAGGCTAGGAGTATACAGTTCTTC. Protein: CASSQARSIQFF.

This chain links TRBV20-1 with TRBJ2-2; 11 bases align to TRBD2. Per the germline V gene, CDR1 is DFQATT and CDR2 is SNEGSKA (reference sequence). The CDR3 runs to 14 residues. With 2 bases clipped from V and 7 bases from J, the junction kept 3 bases outside the gene matches. The CDR3 DNA reads as TGCAGTGCTAGAATGGGACTAGCGGACGGGGAGCTGTTTTTT. Translating gives CSARMGLADGELFF.

The rearrangement uses TRBV7-9 and TRBJ2-3, with D tentatively TRBD2 (5 bases). The V gene's germline CDR1 is SEHNR and CDR2 FQNEAQ (reference sequence). The CDR3 is made up of 16 amino acids. V shed 5 bases and J shed 4 bases, with 19 bases lying between them. CDR3 region: CASSPLTWTRADTQYF. The CDR3 nucleotides read TGTGCCAGCAGCCCCTTAACGTGGACTCGGGCAGATACGCAGTATTTT.

This clonotype has more than one count but fewer than ten. The chain combines TRBV18 with TRBJ2-2, with D perhaps TRBD1 (6 bases). V lost 1 base and J 1 base, leaving 7 bases between the germline ends. This CDR3 contains 15 residues. CDR1 KGHSH and CDR2 LQKENI come from the germline V gene. This CDR3 is CASSPLGQNTGELFF. CDR3 in DNA: TGTGCCAGCTCACCACTGGGACAGAACACCGGGGAGCTGTTTTTT. Filled out from reference TRBV18 and TRBJ2-2, the complete variable domain reads NAGVMQNPRHLVRRRGQEARLRCSPMKGHSHVYWYRQLPEEGLKFMVYLQKENIIDESGMPKERFSAEFPKEGPSILRIQQVVRGDSAAYFCASSPLGQNTGELFFGEGSRLTVL.

Here the CDR3 reads CSVKAGRGETQYF. The DNA for the CDR3 is TGCAGCGTCAAAGCGGGGAGAGGAGAGACCCAGTACTTC. This chain uses TRBV29-1 with TRBJ2-5, with TRBD2 matching 7 bases. V dropped 6 bases and J dropped 4; count of bases not matched to a gene: 8. The CDR3 sequence is 13 residues long. Per germline, CDR1 SQVTM and CDR2 ANQGSEA.

This clonotype appeared many times. The chain joins TRBV28 to TRBJ1-4; perhaps TRBD1 as D (5 bases). This CDR3 has 15 amino acids. V lost 3 bases, J lost 0 bases, and 8 bases lay in between. The V gene's germline CDR1 is MDHEN and CDR2 SYDVKM. CDR3 region: CASSFQGATNEKLFF. In DNA, the CDR3 is TGTGCCAGCAGTTTCCAGGGTGCAACTAATGAAAAACTGTTTTTT.

V usage is TRBV7-2 and J usage is TRBJ1-4; D gene ambiguous. Germline assignment: CDR1 SGHTA and CDR2 FQGNSA. The CDR3 loop spans 14 amino acids. The V gene lost 2 bases and the J gene lost 7 bases, with 11 bases spanning the gap. CDR3 coding DNA: TGTGCCAGCAGCTTACTGGCGGACTCTGAAAAACTGTTTTTT. As protein: CASSLLADSEKLFF. The whole variable domain, remainder taken from reference TRBV7-2 and TRBJ1-4, is GAGVSQSPSNKVTEKGKDVELRCDPISGHTALYWYRQSLGQGLEFLIYFQGNSAPDKSGLPSDRFSAERTGGSVSTLTIQRTQQEDSAVYLCASSLLADSEKLFFGSGTQLSVL.